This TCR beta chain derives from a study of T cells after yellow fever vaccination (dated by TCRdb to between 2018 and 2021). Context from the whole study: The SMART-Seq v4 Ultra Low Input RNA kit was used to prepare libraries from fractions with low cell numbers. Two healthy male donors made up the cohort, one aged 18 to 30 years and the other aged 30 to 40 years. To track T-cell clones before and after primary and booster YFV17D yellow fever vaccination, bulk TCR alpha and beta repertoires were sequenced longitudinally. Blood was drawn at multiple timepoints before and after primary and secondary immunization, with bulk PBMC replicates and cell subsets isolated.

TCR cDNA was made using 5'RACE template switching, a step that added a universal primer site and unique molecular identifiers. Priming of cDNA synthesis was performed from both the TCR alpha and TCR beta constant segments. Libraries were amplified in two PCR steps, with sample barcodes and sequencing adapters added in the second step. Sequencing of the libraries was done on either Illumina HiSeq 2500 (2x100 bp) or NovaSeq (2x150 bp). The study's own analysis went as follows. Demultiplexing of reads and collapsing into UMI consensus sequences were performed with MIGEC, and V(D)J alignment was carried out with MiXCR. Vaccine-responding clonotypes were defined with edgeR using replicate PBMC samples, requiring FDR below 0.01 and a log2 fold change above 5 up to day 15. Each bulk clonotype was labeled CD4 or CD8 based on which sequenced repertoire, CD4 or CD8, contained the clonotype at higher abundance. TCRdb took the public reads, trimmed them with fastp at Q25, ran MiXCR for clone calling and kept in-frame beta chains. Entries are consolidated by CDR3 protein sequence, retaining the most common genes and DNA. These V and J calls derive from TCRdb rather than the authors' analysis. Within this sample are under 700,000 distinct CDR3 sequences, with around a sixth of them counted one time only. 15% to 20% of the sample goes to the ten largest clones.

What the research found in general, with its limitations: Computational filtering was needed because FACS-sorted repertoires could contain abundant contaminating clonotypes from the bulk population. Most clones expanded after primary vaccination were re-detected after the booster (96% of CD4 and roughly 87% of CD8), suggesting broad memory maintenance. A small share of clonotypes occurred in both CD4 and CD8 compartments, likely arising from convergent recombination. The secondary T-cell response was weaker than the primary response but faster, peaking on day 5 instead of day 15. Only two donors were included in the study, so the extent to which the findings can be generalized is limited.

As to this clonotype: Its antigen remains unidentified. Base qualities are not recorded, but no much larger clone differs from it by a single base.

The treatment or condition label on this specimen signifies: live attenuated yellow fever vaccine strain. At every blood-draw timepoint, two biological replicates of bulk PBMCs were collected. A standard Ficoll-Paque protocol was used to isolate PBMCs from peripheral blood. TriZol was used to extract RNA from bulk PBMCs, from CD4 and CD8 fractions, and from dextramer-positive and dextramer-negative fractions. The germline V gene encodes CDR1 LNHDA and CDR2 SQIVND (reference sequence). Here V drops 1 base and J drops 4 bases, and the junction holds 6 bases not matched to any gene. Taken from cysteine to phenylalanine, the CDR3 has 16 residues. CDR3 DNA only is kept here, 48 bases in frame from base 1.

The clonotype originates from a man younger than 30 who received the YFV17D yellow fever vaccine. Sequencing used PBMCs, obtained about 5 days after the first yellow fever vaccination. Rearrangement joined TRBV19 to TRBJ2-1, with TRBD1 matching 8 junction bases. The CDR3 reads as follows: CASSIVAGGKYNEQFF. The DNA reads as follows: TGTGCCAGTAGTATAGTGGCAGGGGGCAAGTACAATGAGCAGTTCTTC. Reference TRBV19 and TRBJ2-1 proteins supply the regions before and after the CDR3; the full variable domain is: DGGITQSPKYLFRKEGQNVTLSCEQNLNHDAMYWYRQDPGQGLRLIYYSQIVNDFQKGDIAEGYSVSREKKESFPLTVTSAQKNPTAFYLCASSIVAGGKYNEQFFGPGTRLTVL.